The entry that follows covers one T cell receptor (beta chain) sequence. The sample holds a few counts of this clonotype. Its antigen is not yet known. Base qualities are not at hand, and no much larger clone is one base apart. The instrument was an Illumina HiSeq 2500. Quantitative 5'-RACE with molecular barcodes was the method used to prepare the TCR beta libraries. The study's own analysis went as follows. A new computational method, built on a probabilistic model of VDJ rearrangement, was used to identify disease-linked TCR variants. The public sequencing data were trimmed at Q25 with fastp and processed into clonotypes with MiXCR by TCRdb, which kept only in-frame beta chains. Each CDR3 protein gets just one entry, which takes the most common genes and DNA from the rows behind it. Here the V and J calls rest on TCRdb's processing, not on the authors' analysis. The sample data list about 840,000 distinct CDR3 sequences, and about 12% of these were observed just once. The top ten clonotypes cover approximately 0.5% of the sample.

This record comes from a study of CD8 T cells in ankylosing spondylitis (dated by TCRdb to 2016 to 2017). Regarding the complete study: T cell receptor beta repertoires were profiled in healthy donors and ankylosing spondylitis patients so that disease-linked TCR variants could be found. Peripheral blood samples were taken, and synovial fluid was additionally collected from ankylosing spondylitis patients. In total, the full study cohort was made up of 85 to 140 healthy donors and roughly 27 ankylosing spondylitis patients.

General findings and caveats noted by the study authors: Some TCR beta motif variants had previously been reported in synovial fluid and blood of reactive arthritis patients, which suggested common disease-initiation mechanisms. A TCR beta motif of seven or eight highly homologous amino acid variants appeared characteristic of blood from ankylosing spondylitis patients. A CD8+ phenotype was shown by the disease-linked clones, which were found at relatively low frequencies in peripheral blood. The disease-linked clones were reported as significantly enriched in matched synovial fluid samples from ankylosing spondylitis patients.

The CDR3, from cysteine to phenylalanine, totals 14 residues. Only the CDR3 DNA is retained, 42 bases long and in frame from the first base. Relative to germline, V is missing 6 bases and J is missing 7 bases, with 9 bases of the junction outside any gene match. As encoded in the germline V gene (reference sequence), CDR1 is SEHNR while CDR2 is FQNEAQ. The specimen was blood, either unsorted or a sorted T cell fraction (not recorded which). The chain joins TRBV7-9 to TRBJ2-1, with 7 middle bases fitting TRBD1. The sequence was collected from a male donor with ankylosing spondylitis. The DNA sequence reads TGTGCCAGCAGTTACTCTACAGGGGAAAATGAGCAGTTCTTC. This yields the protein CASSYSTGENEQFF.